These T cell receptor beta chains were read from a single sample in a study of beta chain features in type 1 diabetes. Using immunoSEQ multiplex PCR, the repertoire was profiled, and TCRdb retains in-frame clones only, with some absent. The sample has about 140,000 clones; roughly 9.7% are singletons. What was sequenced was central memory CD4+ T cells from blood. These receptors came from a woman aged 40 to 50 in good health. CDR3s include the opening cysteine and the closing phenylalanine or tryptophan. D genes are given only for firm matches. Where a row states a size, it is once, few, many or the class of an expanded clone; other rows omit it.

TRBV7-9	TRBD2	many	TRBJ2-5	TGTGCCAGCAGCTTACTAGCGGCGGGAGAGACCCAGTACTTC	CASSLLAAGETQYF
TRBV7-8	TRBD2	few	TRBJ2-1	TGTGCCAGCAACCCCGGGGGGGCCGACAATGAGCAGTTCTTC	CASNPGGADNEQFF
TRBV5-1	TRBD2	.	TRBJ2-5	TGCGCCAGCAGTCTAGCGGGCGTAAGAGAGACCCAGTACTTC	CASSLAGVRETQYF
TRBV6-5	.	.	TRBJ2-3	TGTGCCAGCAGCGCCCGACTAGACGATACGCAGTATTTT	CASSARLDDTQYF
TRBV7-2	.	many	TRBJ1-2	TGTGCCAGCAGCTTAGGCCCTGGGGGCGCTAGCGGTGGCTACACCTTC	CASSLGPGGASGGYTF
TRBV7-2	TRBD1	.	TRBJ2-7	TGTGCCAGCAGCTCACCGGGACAGAGCTCCTACGAGCAGTACTTC	CASSSPGQSSYEQYF
TRBV4-1	.	.	TRBJ2-1	TGCGCCAGCAGCCAATTACAGGGGGGGGCCAATGAGCAGTTCTTC	CASSQLQGGANEQFF
TRBV7-2	.	.	TRBJ1-2	TGTGCCAGCAGCTGGACAGACACTAACTATGGCTACACCTTC	CASSWTDTNYGYTF
TRBV7-9	TRBD2	.	TRBJ2-1	TGTGCCAGCAGCCTAGGCCTAGCGGGGGACAATGAGCAGTTCTTC	CASSLGLAGDNEQFF
TRBV5-1	.	.	TRBJ2-5	TGCGCCAGCAGCTTGGGAGGTAGCGGACACCAAGAGACCCAGTACTTC	CASSLGGSGHQETQYF
TRBV7-7	.	.	TRBJ2-1	TGTGCTAGCAGCTTAAGCGGCTACAATGAGCAGTTCTTC	CASSLSGYNEQFF
TRBV6-5	.	.	TRBJ1-2	TGTGCCAGCAGCAGTCCGGGGGGCCCCTCGTATGGCTACACCTTC	CASSSPGGPSYGYTF
TRBV9	.	.	TRBJ1-2	TGTGCCAGCAGCGTAGAGACAGGCCTCTATGGCTACACCTTC	CASSVETGLYGYTF
TRBV5-1	TRBD1	.	TRBJ1-2	TGCGCCAGCAGGAACCAGGGGGCCGACGTCTATGGCTACACCTTC	CASRNQGADVYGYTF